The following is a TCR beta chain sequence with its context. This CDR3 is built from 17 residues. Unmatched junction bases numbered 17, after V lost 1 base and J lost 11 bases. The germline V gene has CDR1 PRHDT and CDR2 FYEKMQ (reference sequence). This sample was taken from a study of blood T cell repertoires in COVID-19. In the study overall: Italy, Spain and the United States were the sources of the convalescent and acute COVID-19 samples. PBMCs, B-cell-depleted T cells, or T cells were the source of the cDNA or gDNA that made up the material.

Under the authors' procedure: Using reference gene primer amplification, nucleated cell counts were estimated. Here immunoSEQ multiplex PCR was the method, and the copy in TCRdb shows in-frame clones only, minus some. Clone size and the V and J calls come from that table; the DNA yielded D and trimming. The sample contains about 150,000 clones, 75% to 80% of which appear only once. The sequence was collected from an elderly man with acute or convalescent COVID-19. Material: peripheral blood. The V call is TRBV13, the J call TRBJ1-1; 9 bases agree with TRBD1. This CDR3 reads CASSLVPFRTGEMGAFF. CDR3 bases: TGTGCCAGCAGCTTAGTCCCTTTTAGGACAGGGGAGATGGGTGCTTTCTTT.